This T cell receptor beta chain appears in the sequencing data of a study of blood T cell repertoires in COVID-19. As for the study in general: Acute and convalescent COVID-19 samples came from the United States, Italy and Spain. From T cells, B-cell-depleted T cells, or PBMCs came the material, which was cDNA or gDNA.

Authors' data handling: Counts of nucleated cells, estimated from reference gene primer amplification, were obtained. The data were produced by immunoSEQ multiplex PCR, yet TCRdb's version contains in-frame clones alone and is incomplete. V and J calls and clone size are as listed in that table; D and trimming were resolved from the DNA. Among some 150,000 clones listed, over 80% were seen once. The TCR sequence derives from a man aged 45-65 years who had recovered from COVID-19. The source material was peripheral blood.

The CDR3 loop is CASSWAGTEAFF. The CDR3 DNA follows: TGTGCCAGCAGTTGGGCTGGGACTGAAGCTTTCTTT. The chain combines TRBV6-5 with TRBJ1-1, with D unresolved. Germline assignment: CDR1 MNHEY and CDR2 SVGAGI. This CDR3 is 12 amino acids long. Trimming shortened V by 4 bases and J by 5 bases, and 8 bases separated the two germline ends.